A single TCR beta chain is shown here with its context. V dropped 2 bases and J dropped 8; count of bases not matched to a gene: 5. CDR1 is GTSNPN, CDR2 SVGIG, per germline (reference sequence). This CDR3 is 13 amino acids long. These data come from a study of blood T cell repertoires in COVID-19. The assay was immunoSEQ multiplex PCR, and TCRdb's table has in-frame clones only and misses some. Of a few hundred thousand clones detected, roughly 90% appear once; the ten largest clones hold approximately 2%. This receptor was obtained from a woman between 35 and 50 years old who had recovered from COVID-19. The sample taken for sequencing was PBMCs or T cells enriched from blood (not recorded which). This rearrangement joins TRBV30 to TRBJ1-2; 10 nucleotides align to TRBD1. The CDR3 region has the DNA TGTGCCTGGAGTACTCGGACAGGGGGAGGCTACACCTTC. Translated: CAWSTRTGGGYTF.